Following are 15 T cell receptor beta chains from one sample sequenced in a study of T-cell memory formation after mild COVID-19. TCRdb ran MiXCR on the 5' RACE reads and lists one entry per CDR3 protein. The table has over 130,000 distinct CDR3 sequences, roughly 13% seen once. Sequenced material: PBMCs or a T cell subset sorted from them (not recorded which). These receptors came from an adult woman who had mild COVID-19 (a few samples of this study predate the infection). Cell type and time point are not known.

This chain connects TRBV7-3 to TRBJ2-6; D gene uncertain. V was clipped by 1 base and J by 0 bases, with 22 bases between them. The CDR3 consists of 21 residues. Germline V gives CDR1 SGHTA, CDR2 FQGTGA. The CDR3 sequence is CASSLIPPYYSESSGANVLTF. The CDR3 DNA sequence: TGTGCCAGCAGCTTAATCCCGCCCTACTACAGTGAAAGCTCTGGGGCCAACGTCCTGACTTTC. The full variable domain, its missing parts supplied by reference TRBV7-3 and TRBJ2-6, is GAGVSQTPSNKVTEKGKYVELRCDPISGHTALYWYRQSLGQGPEFLIYFQGTGAADDSGLPNDRFFAVRPEGSVSTLKIQRTERGDSAVYLCASSLIPPYYSESSGANVLTFGAGSRLTVL.

The chain employs TRBV11-2 and TRBJ2-7; the D gene could be TRBD1 or TRBD2 (7 bases each). The CDR3 totals 19 residues. Germline assignment: CDR1 SGHAT and CDR2 FQNNGV. The V end lost 5 bases, the J end lost 0 bases, and 26 bases lay between the germline ends. CDR3 nucleotide sequence: TGTGCCAGCAGCCCACGGGGGGAACTCATGAGGGGGCCCTCCTACGAGCAGTACTTC. This codes for CASSPRGELMRGPSYEQYF.

This rearrangement joins TRBV12-3 or TRBV12-4 to TRBJ2-1, with 9 bases matching TRBD2. This CDR3 region has 15 residues. V was clipped by 3 bases and J by 8 bases; unmatched bases: 8. CDR3 nucleotides: TGTGCCAGCAGTTTCGGGGCGGGAGGGTTGGATGAGCAGTTCTTC. Protein: CASSFGAGGLDEQFF.

This chain connects TRBV27 to TRBJ2-7; either TRBD1 or TRBD2 may supply D (5 bases each). The germline V gene has CDR1 MNHEY and CDR2 SMNVEV (reference sequence). V shed 4 bases and J shed 7 bases, with 14 bases lying between them. The CDR3 runs 13 residues. The CDR3 loop is CASSWGSAIEQYF. The DNA for the CDR3 is TGTGCCAGCAGTTGGGGGAGCGCGATTGAGCAGTACTTC.

CDR3 residues: CASSPPGANTGELFF. For the CDR3, the DNA is TGCGCCAGCAGCCCCCCAGGTGCGAACACCGGGGAGCTGTTTTTT. The chain is built from TRBV5-1 and TRBJ2-2; D ambiguous. V lost 4 bases and J 0 bases, leaving 10 bases between the germline ends. The germline CDR1 and CDR2 sequences are SGHRS and YFSETQ. The CDR3 is 15 amino acids.

The sample holds a few counts of this clonotype. The chain combines TRBV7-3 with TRBJ1-1, with unresolved D. Trimming took 1 base from V and 2 from J, leaving 5 bases between them. CDR3 size: 13 residues. Germline V gives CDR1 SGHTA, CDR2 FQGTGA. CDR3 in amino acids: CASSLRYNTEAFF. In DNA form, the CDR3 reads TGTGCCAGCAGCTTAAGATATAACACTGAAGCTTTCTTT.

This clonotype occurred a few times. The gene calls are TRBV2 and TRBJ2-1; TRBD2 aligns across 8 bases. The CDR3 totals 16 residues. V gave up 4 bases and J gave up 4 bases; unmatched junction bases: 9. The germline CDR1 and CDR2 sequences are SNHLY and FYNNEI. Here the CDR3 reads CASSVSLAVLYNEQFF. Here the CDR3 DNA reads TGTGCCAGCAGTGTCTCACTAGCGGTCCTTTACAATGAGCAGTTCTTC.

This clonotype showed up just a few times. The V and J genes are TRBV30 and TRBJ2-7; no definite D call. The CDR3 extends over 13 amino acids. From germline, CDR1 is GTSNPN and CDR2 SVGIG (reference sequence). V was clipped by 0 bases and J by 5 bases, with 11 bases between them. CDR3 DNA sequence: TGTGCCTGGAGTGTATGGCTAGGGAACGAGCAGTACTTC. It codes for CAWSVWLGNEQYF. Full variable domain (missing parts from reference TRBV30 and TRBJ2-7): SQTIHQWPATLVQPVGSPLSLECTVEGTSNPNLYWYRQAAGRGLQLLFYSVGIGQISSEVPQNLSASRPQDRQFILSSKKLLLSDSGFYLCAWSVWLGNEQYFGPGTRLTVT.

This clonotype was observed a handful of times. CDR3 protein: CASSQDVRGAPYNEQFF. The CDR3 DNA reads TGCGCCAGCAGCCAAGATGTGCGGGGGGCCCCCTACAATGAGCAGTTCTTC. The chain combines TRBV4-1 with TRBJ2-1, with 8 bases matching TRBD2. Germline lookup yields CDR1 MGHRA and CDR2 YSYEKL. Unmatched junction bases numbered 6, after V lost 0 bases and J lost 2 bases. The CDR3 covers 17 residues.

V usage is TRBV7-6 and J usage is TRBJ2-1, with D unclear. Germline loops: CDR1 SGHVS, CDR2 FNYEAQ. The CDR3 is made up of 13 amino acids. Trimming pared 5 bases from V and 5 bases from J, leaving 10 bases between. Here the CDR3 DNA reads TGTGCCAGCAGCCGTGAGACACACAATGAGCAGTTCTTC. Amino acids: CASSRETHNEQFF. Combining the CDR3 with reference TRBV7-6 and TRBJ2-1 gives the whole variable domain GAGVSQSPRYKVTKRGQDVALRCDPISGHVSLYWYRQALGQGPEFLTYFNYEAQQDKSGLPNDRFSAERPEGSISTLTIQRTEQRDSAMYRCASSRETHNEQFFGPGTRLTVL.

J is TRBJ1-2 and V is TRBV4-1; the D gene is possibly TRBD1 (5 bases). Germline V lookup: CDR1 MGHRA, CDR2 YSYEKL. Between the trimmed V and J ends, which lost 2 bases and 2 bases, there was a span of 9 bases. The CDR3 loop spans 14 amino acids. As DNA, the CDR3 is TGCGCCAGCAGCCAAAACAGGCAGAACTATGGCTACACCTTC. Its protein product is CASSQNRQNYGYTF.

The gene calls are TRBV27 and TRBJ1-1; 11 bases are shared with TRBD1. This CDR3 is built from 14 residues. Germline V gene sequence: CDR1 MNHEY, CDR2 SMNVEV (reference sequence). The junction had 3 bases not matched to a gene; V was cut back by 3 bases and J by 6 bases. CDR3 region: CASSFEGQGAEAFF. In DNA, the CDR3 is TGTGCCAGCAGTTTCGAGGGACAGGGGGCTGAAGCTTTCTTT.

J is TRBJ2-3 and V is TRBV4-2; no clear D gene. Germline V gives CDR1 LGHNA, CDR2 YNFKEQ. The length of the CDR3 is 12 residues. V shed 3 bases and J shed 10 bases, with 11 bases lying between them. Here the CDR3 reads CASSHGVVAQYF. DNA of the CDR3: TGTGCCAGCAGCCACGGCGTAGTTGCGCAGTATTTT.

This clonotype was counted a few times. The chain carries TRBV12-3 or TRBV12-4 and TRBJ2-7; no reliable D call. Trimming left V 5 bases short and J 2 bases short, with 13 bases between. There are 14 residues in the CDR3. CDR3 region: CASSPADGTYEQYF. CDR3 nucleotide sequence: TGTGCCAGCAGTCCCGCGGACGGAACCTACGAGCAGTACTTC.

This clonotype was recorded at least ten times. The V call is TRBV27, the J call TRBJ2-7; D is possibly TRBD1 (6 bases). From germline, CDR1 is MNHEY and CDR2 SMNVEV (reference sequence). Trimming removed 4 bases from V and 3 bases from J, with 13 bases in between. The CDR3 consists of 14 residues. The CDR3 sequence: CASSSIRGLYEQYF. CDR3 coding DNA: TGTGCCAGCAGTTCAATCAGGGGCCTCTACGAGCAGTACTTC.